Presented here are 17 T cell receptor beta chains from one specimen sequenced in a study of cytomegalovirus exposure and HLA in healthy donors. This PCR relied on a set of 60 Vbeta primers and 13 Jbeta primers. The assay was immunoSEQ multiplex PCR, and TCRdb's table has in-frame clones only and misses some. The sample includes 75,000 to 100,000 clones, about 80% seen only once; the top ten take around 3.5%. What was sequenced was PBMCs. These receptors came from a man aged 35 to 55 in good health and CMV-seronegative.

The rearrangement joins TRBV2 to TRBJ2-5, with 9 bases lining up with TRBD2. The J call is in doubt because the DNA end fits TRBJ2-7 better. This CDR3 is built from 14 residues. Germline loops: CDR1 SNHLY, CDR2 FYNNEI. The CDR3 DNA follows: TGTGCCAGCAGTTTAGCGGGGGCCTCCTACGAGCAGTACTTC. Its protein is CASSLAGASYEQYF.

This chain joins TRBV25-1 and TRBJ1-2; D is ambiguous. CDR3 size: 14 residues. The V and J ends lost 1 base and 4 bases respectively, with 10 bases between them. Germline assignment: CDR1 MGHDK and CDR2 SYGVNS. For the CDR3, the DNA is TGTGCCAGCAGTGAATCGGGATCCTCCTATGGCTACACCTTC. Translating it yields CASSESGSSYGYTF.

The chain is built from TRBV29-1 and TRBJ2-7; 14 bases are a match to TRBD2. This CDR3 region has 17 residues. The J segment lost 1 base and the V segment lost 4 bases, leaving 9 bases of the junction unmatched. Germline V gene data show CDR1 as SQVTM and CDR2 as ANQGSEA. The CDR3 DNA sequence: TGCAGCGTTGCCGGGACTAGCGGGAGTATTGGGTCCTACGAGCAGTACTTC. This encodes CSVAGTSGSIGSYEQYF.

In this sample, this clone turned up a few times. The rearrangement joins TRBV30 to TRBJ2-3; weak D call: TRBD1 (6 bases). The CDR3 sequence is 15 residues long. Trimming cost V 4 bases and J 2 bases, with 16 bases left between them. CDR1 is GTSNPN and CDR2 is SVGIG in the germline V gene (reference sequence). The CDR3 region is CAWTHFRGTTDTQYF. The CDR3, as DNA: TGTGCCTGGACCCATTTCAGGGGAACCACAGATACGCAGTATTTT.

The chain recombines TRBV5-6 with TRBJ1-3; the D gene is possibly TRBD1 (5 bases). Deletions cut 5 bases from V and 0 bases from J, with 12 bases between. CDR3 length: 15 amino acids. CDR1 is SGHDT and CDR2 is YYEEEE in the germline V gene. The CDR3 nucleotides are TGTGCCAGCAGACCTGCAGGGTACTCTGGAAACACCATATATTTT. As protein: CASRPAGYSGNTIYF.

J is TRBJ2-7 and V is TRBV6-6, with TRBD2 matching 9 bases. From germline, CDR1 is MNHNY and CDR2 SVGAGI (reference sequence). Trimming at V came to 5 bases and at J to 0 bases, leaving 5 bases not matched to a gene. The CDR3 covers 15 residues. The CDR3 nucleotides read TGTGCCAGCAGTGCGACGACTAGCGGCTCCTACGAGCAGTACTTC. Its translation is CASSATTSGSYEQYF.

This clone has more than one count but fewer than ten. The sample carries other DNA sequences with the same CDR3. The chain links TRBV28 to TRBJ2-7; D possibly corresponds to TRBD1 (5 bases). The CDR3 runs to 12 residues. Deletions cut 4 bases from V and 4 bases from J, with 8 bases between. Germline V gives CDR1 MDHEN, CDR2 SYDVKM. CDR3 loop: CASSSGSYEQYF. The CDR3 DNA is TGTGCCAGCAGTTCAGGGTCGTACGAGCAGTACTTC.

J is TRBJ2-5 and V is TRBV5-1; D is uncertain. Matching the DNA end better, TRBJ2-7 makes the J call doubtful. Germline V gene sequence: CDR1 SGHRS, CDR2 YFSETQ. This CDR3 has 15 amino acids. This CDR3 is CASSPTLGFSYEQYF. CDR3 coding DNA: TGCGCCAGCAGCCCGACTCTGGGTTTCTCCTACGAGCAGTACTTC.

The V gene is TRBV5-4, the J gene TRBJ2-7; 8 nucleotides match TRBD2. There are 16 residues in the CDR3. From germline, CDR1 is SGHNT and CDR2 YYREEE (reference sequence). After removal of 0 bases from V and 5 bases from J, the junction contained 10 bases not matched to a gene. CDR3 sequence reads: CASSLERGPRRNEQYF. The CDR3 bases are TGTGCCAGCAGCTTGGAGCGGGGGCCCCGCCGGAACGAGCAGTACTTC.

This clone was seen only a few times. The chain couples TRBV5-1 to TRBJ2-3, with D tentatively TRBD2 (5 bases). The CDR3 length is 15 residues. Germline CDR1 and CDR2: SGHRS and YFSETQ. Trimming pared 2 bases from V and 3 bases from J, leaving 13 bases between. The CDR3 nucleotides are TGCGCCAGCAGCTTACGGGGTCTGGGGACAGATACGCAGTATTTT. Its protein product is CASSLRGLGTDTQYF.

The gene calls are TRBV19 and TRBJ2-2; TRBD2 matches at 13 bases. The CDR3 has 16 residues. Per germline, CDR1 LNHDA and CDR2 SQIVND (reference sequence). J was trimmed by 3 bases and V by 9 bases; bases with no gene match: 7. The CDR3 region is CASIWTSGGYTGELFF. The DNA for the CDR3 is TGTGCCAGCATTTGGACTAGCGGGGGCTACACCGGGGAGCTGTTTTTT.

This clone occurred once. This rearrangement joins TRBV10-3 to TRBJ2-3, with 9 nucleotides matching TRBD1. CDR3 size: 16 residues. Trimming at V came to 7 bases and at J to 1 base, leaving 9 bases not matched to a gene. CDR1 and CDR2 from the germline V gene are ENHRY and SYGVKD. DNA for the CDR3: TGTGCCATCAATTCGGACGGGACAGGGCGCACAGATACGCAGTATTTT. This codes for CAINSDGTGRTDTQYF.

The chain carries TRBV30 and TRBJ1-5, with D possibly matching TRBD1 (6 bases). CDR1 is GTSNPN and CDR2 is SVGIG in the germline V gene (reference sequence). V was clipped by 2 bases and J by 4 bases, with 15 bases between them. This CDR3 spans 15 amino acids. The CDR3 loop is CAWSPPGTRNQPQHF. CDR3 nucleotide sequence: TGTGCCTGGAGTCCCCCGGGGACACGGAATCAGCCCCAGCATTTT.

CDR3 protein: CASSSDRGSSEAFF. CDR3 DNA: TGTGCCAGCAGTTCTGACAGGGGTAGCTCTGAAGCTTTCTTT. The chain is built from TRBV2 and TRBJ1-1; 8 bases match TRBD1. This CDR3 comprises 14 residues. In germline, CDR1 is SNHLY, CDR2 FYNNEI. V was pared by 5 bases and J by 6 bases, with 8 bases of the junction left unmatched.

This chain joins TRBV28 and TRBJ2-3, with 12 bases matching TRBD1. The CDR3 totals 18 residues. The V segment lost 8 bases and the J segment 1 base; nucleotides outside the gene matches: 13. CDR1 and CDR2 (germline): MDHEN, SYDVKM. The DNA for the CDR3 is TGTGCCAGCGGGTTCCGGGACAGGGGGCCTTCGGGCACAGATACGCAGTATTTT. It encodes CASGFRDRGPSGTDTQYF.

The rearrangement uses TRBV5-1 and TRBJ2-7; 7 nucleotides align to TRBD1. This CDR3 spans 13 amino acids. The germline CDR1 and CDR2 sequences are SGHRS and YFSETQ. V lost 5 bases to trimming and J lost 3 bases; unmatched junction nucleotides: 5. CDR3 in amino acids: CASSSGGIYEQYF. The CDR3 coding sequence is TGCGCCAGCAGTTCAGGGGGAATCTACGAGCAGTACTTC.

The sample holds one count of this clone. The CDR3 DNA is TGTGCCAGCAGCGTACCCGGGGCTAGCGGATACAATGAGCAGTTCTTC. Protein: CASSVPGASGYNEQFF. This chain connects TRBV7-9 to TRBJ2-1; 7 bases align to TRBD2. Germline CDR1 SEHNR, CDR2 FQNEAQ (reference sequence). The CDR3 loop spans 16 amino acids. V was clipped by 5 bases and J by 4 bases; unmatched bases: 11.